This TCR beta chain was identified during a study of T cell responses to AZD1222 COVID-19 vaccine. Generated by immunoSEQ multiplex PCR, the TCRdb table keeps only in-frame clones and is missing some. The table includes some 180,000 clones, 94% detected once. V gave up 2 bases and J gave up 9 bases; unmatched junction bases: 4. CDR1 is DFQATT and CDR2 is SNEGSKA in the germline V gene (reference sequence). This CDR3 has 11 residues. V usage is TRBV20-1 and J usage is TRBJ2-7; 7 bases match TRBD2. The source of this sequence is an adult who received the AZD1222 COVID-19 vaccine. This material consisted of peripheral blood, taken 28 days after the second AZD1222 dose. CDR3 nucleotide sequence: TGCAGTGCTAGATTGGCGGGAGCGCAGTACTTC. Protein sequence: CSARLAGAQYF.